Listed here are 8 T cell receptor beta chains from one sample, sequenced in a study of beta chain features in type 1 diabetes. The study reverse transcribed the entire isolated RNA, so it sequenced expressed TCRB transcripts. The method was immunoSEQ multiplex PCR; TCRdb's version includes in-frame clones alone and lacks a portion of them. This repertoire shows 150,000 to 200,000 clones, approximately 62% found once; its top ten account for under 0.1%. Antigen specificity for these receptors is unknown. Study observations and caveats: Type 1 diabetes patients had moderately but significantly shorter TCRB CDR3s in all four CD4+ subsets.

The sample consisted of naive CD4+ T cells from blood. All receptors come from a man aged 25 to 45 with type 1 diabetes.

This clone was found a few times. The rearrangement links TRBV21-1 to TRBJ1-5; the DNA was not used to check the table's D call, TRBD1. TRBV21-1 is labeled a pseudogene. The CDR3 is made up of 16 amino acids. The DNA for the CDR3 is TGTGCCAGCAGCGCACCGACAGGGGATAACAATCAGCCCCAGCATTTT. Protein product: CASSAPTGDNNQPQHF.

The V gene is TRBV29-1, the J gene TRBJ2-3, with 9 bases fitting TRBD2. The CDR3 totals 15 residues. Germline CDR1 and CDR2: SQVTM and ANQGSEA. J gave up 3 bases and V 6 bases, and 10 bases lay outside the gene matches. CDR3 protein: CSVGVGAGGTDTQYF. The DNA of the CDR3 is TGCAGCGTGGGGGTCGGAGCGGGGGGAACAGATACGCAGTATTTT.

The gene calls are TRBV20-1 and TRBJ1-1, with 7 bases fitting TRBD1. This CDR3 is built from 11 residues. CDR1 DFQATT and CDR2 SNEGSKA come from the germline V gene (reference sequence). The J segment lost 11 bases and the V segment lost 3 bases, leaving 6 bases of the junction unmatched. The DNA of the CDR3 is TGCAGTGCTAGGCGACAGGGACCGGCTTTCTTT. This sequence encodes CSARRQGPAFF.

The chain is built from TRBV25-1 and TRBJ1-1, with TRBD1 as a possible D gene (5 bases). Looked up from germline, CDR1 is MGHDK and CDR2 is SYGVNS. Trimming took 6 bases from V and 4 from J, leaving 9 bases between them. The CDR3 has 12 residues. In nucleotides, the CDR3 is TGTGCCAGCAGGAGGGGAAGCACTGAAGCTTTCTTT. This gives the protein CASRRGSTEAFF.

The chain is built from TRBV5-6 and TRBJ2-7, with D tentatively TRBD2 (6 bases). V gave up 4 bases and J gave up 2 bases, with 13 bases separating them. In germline, CDR1 is SGHDT, CDR2 YYEEEE. The CDR3 is made up of 14 amino acids. The CDR3 spells CASSATRDPYEQYF. In DNA form, the CDR3 reads TGTGCCAGCAGCGCGACTAGGGACCCCTACGAGCAGTACTTC.

The rearrangement links TRBV28 to TRBJ2-7; TRBD1 agrees at 7 bases. V lost 6 bases and J lost 3; bases outside the gene matches: 5. This CDR3 has 13 residues. Germline-derived CDR1 and CDR2 are MDHEN and SYDVKM. CDR3 sequence (DNA): TGTGCCAGCAGACCGACAGGGTTCTACGAGCAGTACTTC. Translation: CASRPTGFYEQYF.

V gene TRBV30 combines with J gene TRBJ1-2; D is unresolved. The CDR3 has 11 amino acids. Germline V gives CDR1 GTSNPN, CDR2 SVGIG (reference sequence). The V gene lost 2 bases and the J gene lost 5 bases, with 6 bases spanning the gap. CDR3 loop: CAWSSPYGYTF. The CDR3 DNA is TGTGCCTGGAGTAGTCCTTATGGCTACACCTTC.

V usage is TRBV14 and J usage is TRBJ2-3; tentatively, D is TRBD1 (6 bases). Trimming took off 4 bases at V and 6 bases at J, with 20 bases between the two ends. The CDR3 consists of 16 residues. Per germline, CDR1 SGHDN and CDR2 FVKESK. The CDR3 nucleotides read TGTGCCAGCAGCCGAATGGGGACATCACTTATGGATACGCAGTATTTT. Protein product: CASSRMGTSLMDTQYF.